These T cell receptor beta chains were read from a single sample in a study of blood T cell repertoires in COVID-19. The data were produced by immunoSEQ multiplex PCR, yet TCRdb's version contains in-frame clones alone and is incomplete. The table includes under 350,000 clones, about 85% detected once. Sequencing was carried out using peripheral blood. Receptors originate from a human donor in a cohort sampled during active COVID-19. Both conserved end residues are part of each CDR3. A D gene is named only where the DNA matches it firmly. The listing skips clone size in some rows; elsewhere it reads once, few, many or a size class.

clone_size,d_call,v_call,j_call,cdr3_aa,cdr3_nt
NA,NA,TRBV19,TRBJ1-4,CASSSVSGNEKLFF,TGTGCCAGTAGTTCAGTATCCGGGAATGAAAAACTGTTTTTT
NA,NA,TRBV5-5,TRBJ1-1,CASSLLGRSYAEAFF,TGTGCCAGCAGCTTATTGGGGAGATCCTACGCTGAAGCTTTCTTT
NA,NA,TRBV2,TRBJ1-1,CASAIKGDTEAFF,TGTGCCAGCGCTATAAAGGGGGATACCGAAGCTTTCTTT
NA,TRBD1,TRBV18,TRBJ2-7,CASSPGQGKEQYF,TGTGCCAGCTCCCCGGGACAGGGAAAGGAGCAGTACTTC
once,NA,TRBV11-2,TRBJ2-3,CASSLGPVLGTDTQYF,TGTGCCAGCAGCTTAGGTCCTGTCCTAGGCACAGATACGCAGTATTTT
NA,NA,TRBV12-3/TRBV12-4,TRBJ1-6,CASTLDSLSPLHF,TGTGCCAGCACCCTGGACTCTCTTTCACCCCTCCACTTT
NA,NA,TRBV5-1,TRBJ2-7,CASSLTLDEQYF,TGCGCCAGCAGCTTGACCCTAGACGAGCAGTACTTC
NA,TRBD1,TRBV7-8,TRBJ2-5,CASSLGQGARQETQYF,TGTGCCAGCAGCTTAGGGCAGGGGGCCCGTCAAGAGACCCAGTACTTC
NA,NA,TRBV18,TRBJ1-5,CASSTGSNQPQHF,TGTGCCAGCTCAACCGGGAGCAATCAGCCCCAGCATTTT
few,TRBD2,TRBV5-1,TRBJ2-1,CASSPRTSGRGGEQFF,TGCGCCAGCAGCCCCCGGACTAGCGGGAGAGGGGGTGAGCAGTTCTTC
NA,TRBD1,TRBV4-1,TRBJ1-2,CASSQDGTGGFYGYTF,TGCGCCAGCAGCCAAGACGGGACAGGGGGTTTCTATGGCTACACCTTC
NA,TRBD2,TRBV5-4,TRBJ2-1,CASSLGLADYNEQFF,TGTGCCAGCAGCTTGGGACTAGCGGACTACAATGAGCAGTTCTTC
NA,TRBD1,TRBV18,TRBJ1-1,CASSPPGGLLENTEAFF,TGTGCCAGCTCACCACCAGGGGGCCTCCTGGAGAACACTGAAGCTTTCTTT
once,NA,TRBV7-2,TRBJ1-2,CASSLPGGLYGYTF,TGTGCCAGCAGCTTACCAGGCGGACTCTATGGCTACACCTTC
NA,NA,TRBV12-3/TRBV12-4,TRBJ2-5,CASSEEPETQYF,TGTGCCAGCAGCGAGGAGCCAGAGACCCAGTACTTC
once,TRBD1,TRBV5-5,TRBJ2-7,CASSLRTGGLVARSYEQYF,TGTGCCAGCAGCTTAAGGACAGGGGGATTGGTAGCCCGATCCTACGAGCAGTACTTC